This T cell receptor (beta chain) was captured in a study of neoadjuvant anti-PD-1 for oral cavity cancer. Study in general: Patients mostly received three to four biweekly nivolumab doses at 3 mg/kg before surgery. Patients without progression received a fourth nivolumab dose around day 43, then surgical resection on days 50-56.

Regarding the study as a whole: Only three patients per response group were TCR-analyzed; validation needed.

Germline V gene data show CDR1 as MNHEY and CDR2 as SVGAGI. CDR3 length: 14 amino acids. V shed 6 bases, J shed 6 bases, and the junction held 11 bases outside the gene matches. This clone was seen just once. The antigen is unknown. Libraries were prepared by immunoSEQ multiplex PCR; TCRdb keeps only in-frame clonotypes and omits some of them. The sample has 72,000 or so clones; around 82% are singletons. The TCR sequence derives from a person aged 35 to 85 with oral cavity squamous cell carcinoma. The sequences come from PBMCs, collected before nivolumab (anti-PD-1) treatment. The rearrangement links TRBV6-5 to TRBJ2-7; 7 bases align to TRBD1. In DNA, the CDR3 is TGTGCCAGCAGGGCCACAGGGGCACCGGGCGAGCAGTACTTC. Translated: CASRATGAPGEQYF.